The 15 T cell receptor beta chains in this list originate from one sample, sequenced in a study of metastatic and nonmetastatic thyroid tumors. MiXCR reprocessed the PCR reads for TCRdb. The table has fewer than 20,000 clones, approximately 25% seen once; the top ten hold 15%. Thyroid surgery took place with no prior treatment in any patient. The source material was adjacent normal tissue. The source is a female donor with papillary thyroid cancer or a benign thyroid nodule (not recorded which). Some clones in this sample may be carry-over from other donors' samples.

V is TRBV6-2 or TRBV6-3 and J is TRBJ1-2, with 8 positions matching TRBD1. The ends lost 3 bases at V and 6 bases at J; junction bases unmatched: 3. CDR1 is MNHEY, CDR2 SVGEGT, per germline. The CDR3 loop spans 13 amino acids. The CDR3 DNA reads as TGTGCCAGCAGTTATCGGGGACAGGATGGCTACACCTTC. It yields the protein CASSYRGQDGYTF.

In its sample, this clone is medium-sized. The chain has TRBV30 and TRBJ1-1; D gene uncertain. Deletions cut 4 bases from V and 1 base from J, with 13 bases between. Germline CDR1 GTSNPN, CDR2 SVGIG (reference sequence). The CDR3 runs 14 residues. In nucleotides, the CDR3 is TGTGCCTGGAACCAGGAAGTCCCGAACACTGAAGCTTTCTTT. This translates into CAWNQEVPNTEAFF.

The chain employs TRBV11-2 and TRBJ2-4, with D possibly matching TRBD1 (7 bases). In germline, CDR1 is SGHAT, CDR2 FQNNGV. Trimming removed 5 bases at V and 2 bases at J, with 25 bases between. The CDR3 is 19 residues long. DNA of the CDR3: TGTGCCAGCAGCCGGGGTTTGGGCGGGACAGACCTAACCAAAAACATTCAGTACTTC. Its translation is CASSRGLGGTDLTKNIQYF.

CDR3 protein: CASSEGQANSPLHF. The CDR3 region has the DNA TGTGCCAGCAGCGAAGGACAAGCTAATTCACCCCTCCACTTT. The rearrangement joins TRBV7-9 to TRBJ1-6, with D maybe TRBD1 (5 bases). The V gene lost 5 bases and the J gene lost 6 bases, with 11 bases spanning the gap. This CDR3 is 14 amino acids long. Germline loops: CDR1 SEHNR, CDR2 FQNEAQ (reference sequence). Complete variable domain (other parts from reference TRBV7-9 and TRBJ1-6): DTGVSQNPRHKITKRGQNVTFRCDPISEHNRLYWYRQTLGQGPEFLTYFQNEAQLEKSRLLSDRFSAERPKGSFSTLEIQRTEQGDSAMYLCASSEGQANSPLHFGNGTRLTVT.

CDR3 region: CASSPTLNTEAFF. The CDR3 bases are TGTGCCAGCAGTCCAACCCTAAACACTGAAGCTTTCTTT. The chain couples TRBV12-3 or TRBV12-4 to TRBJ1-1; D is undetermined. This CDR3 contains 13 residues. The V end lost 5 bases, the J end lost 2 bases, and 9 bases lay between the germline ends.

Worth noting for this clone: Within the sample, other DNA sequences also encode this same CDR3. The gene calls are TRBV20-1 and TRBJ2-5; 13 nucleotides line up with TRBD2. V shed 8 bases, J shed 0 bases, and the junction held 6 bases outside the gene matches. There are 15 residues in the CDR3. Germline V gene sequence: CDR1 DFQATT, CDR2 SNEGSKA (reference sequence). CDR3 in DNA: TGCAGTCTCGAGGGGACTAGCGGGAACCAAGAGACCCAGTACTTC. It codes for CSLEGTSGNQETQYF.

The rearrangement uses TRBV5-1 and TRBJ2-1, with unresolved D. CDR3 length: 13 residues. Germline V gene sequence: CDR1 SGHRS, CDR2 YFSETQ. With 4 bases removed from V and 9 bases from J, the gap between germline ends came to 14 bases. The CDR3 coding sequence is TGCGCCAGCAGCCTCTTGGTCCGAGGTGAGCAGTTCTTC. Amino acids: CASSLLVRGEQFF.

This clone was recorded once. The genes are TRBV20-1 and TRBJ2-1; D is ambiguous. The CDR3 has 12 amino acids. The V and J ends lost 1 base and 5 bases respectively, with 6 bases between them. Germline V CDR1 and CDR2: DFQATT, SNEGSKA (reference sequence). The CDR3 reads CSARAYHNEQFF. In DNA form, the CDR3 reads TGCAGTGCTAGAGCTTACCACAATGAGCAGTTCTTC.

In this sample, this clone is medium-sized. The rearrangement uses TRBV11-2 and TRBJ1-1; D gene ambiguous. Germline V CDR1 and CDR2: SGHAT, FQNNGV. The CDR3 contains 14 residues. V lost 6 bases and J lost 5, with 16 bases in between. CDR3 amino acids: CASRPHTERTEAFF. In DNA, the CDR3 is TGTGCCAGCAGACCACACACAGAGAGGACTGAAGCTTTCTTT. Combining the CDR3 with reference TRBV11-2 and TRBJ1-1 gives the whole variable domain EAGVAQSPRYKIIEKRQSVAFWCNPISGHATLYWYQQILGQGPKLLIQFQNNGVVDDSQLPKDRFSAERLKGVDSTLKIQPAKLEDSAVYLCASRPHTERTEAFFGQGTRLTVV.

The gene calls are TRBV27 and TRBJ1-1, with a weak D call TRBD1 (5 bases). V lost 4 bases, J lost 6 bases, and 9 bases lay in between. The CDR3 loop spans 12 amino acids. Germline CDR1 MNHEY, CDR2 SMNVEV (reference sequence). The CDR3 bases are TGTGCCAGCAGTTCGGGGGGGGCTGAAGCTTTCTTT. It is translated as CASSSGGAEAFF.

The chain employs TRBV11-2 and TRBJ2-7, with TRBD2 matching over 9 bases. V shed 4 bases and J 3 bases; nucleotides not matched to a gene: 10. The CDR3 is 16 amino acids. CDR1 and CDR2 from the germline V gene are SGHAT and FQNNGV. The CDR3 nucleotides are TGTGCCAGCAGCTCCCATAGCGTAGCGGGAGACTACGAGCAGTACGTC. The encoded protein is CASSSHSVAGDYEQYV.

The chain uses TRBV30 and TRBJ2-2, with D unclear. Germline V CDR1 and CDR2: GTSNPN, SVGIG (reference sequence). This CDR3 is built from 16 residues. V shed 3 bases and J shed 2 bases, with 16 bases lying between them. The CDR3 loop reads CAWRDLRLGNTGELFF. DNA for the CDR3: TGTGCCTGGAGGGATTTAAGGCTTGGAAACACCGGGGAGCTGTTTTTT.

This clone was counted a few times. The J gene is TRBJ1-1, the V gene TRBV30; D gene ambiguous. V gave up 2 bases and J gave up 10 bases, with 14 bases separating them. Per germline, CDR1 GTSNPN and CDR2 SVGIG (reference sequence). This CDR3 has 12 amino acids. The chain's CDR3 is CAWSPGEGPAFF. The CDR3 DNA reads TGTGCCTGGAGTCCCGGTGAAGGGCCAGCTTTCTTT.

This clone was observed a single time. At one boundary the junction diverges from the germline segment, which might be a read error. The chain uses TRBV7-3 and TRBJ2-7; D is uncertain. This CDR3 is built from 13 residues. Germline CDR1 and CDR2: SGHTA and FQGTGA. The CDR3 here is CASTIPYSHEQYF. As DNA, the CDR3 is TGTGCCAGCACCATACCTTACTCCCACGAGCAGTACTTC.

This clone was detected many times. This may stem from a read error, because a much larger clone lies one nucleotide away. The rearrangement uses TRBV6-1 and TRBJ1-5, with TRBD1 identical over 7 bases. V was pared by 8 bases and J by 6 bases, with 10 bases of the junction left unmatched. CDR1 is MNHNS and CDR2 is SASEGT in the germline V gene. The CDR3 spans 14 residues. In DNA, the CDR3 is TGTGCCAGCGGCCGACAGGGAGGAGGTCAGCCCCAGCATTTT. Its protein product is CASGRQGGGQPQHF.